This T cell receptor beta chain was sequenced for a study of T-cell memory formation after mild COVID-19. TCRdb re-analysed the 5' RACE reads in MiXCR, keeping a single row per CDR3 protein. The sample contains 250,000 to 350,000 distinct CDR3 sequences, around a sixth of which appear only once. CDR1 is MNHEY, CDR2 SMNVEV, per germline (reference sequence). CDR3 length: 13 amino acids. Trimming removed 6 bases from V and 0 bases from J, with 9 bases in between. The chain links TRBV27 to TRBJ2-7, with D perhaps given as TRBD1 or TRBD2 (5 bases each). This TCR came from a man between 18 and 29 years old who had mild COVID-19 (a few samples of this study predate the infection). Cell type and time point are not known. The sequenced sample was PBMCs or a T cell subset sorted from them (not recorded which). The DNA for the CDR3 is TGTGCCAGCAGCCATGGGGGCTCCTACGAGCAGTACTTC. Its translation is CASSHGGSYEQYF.